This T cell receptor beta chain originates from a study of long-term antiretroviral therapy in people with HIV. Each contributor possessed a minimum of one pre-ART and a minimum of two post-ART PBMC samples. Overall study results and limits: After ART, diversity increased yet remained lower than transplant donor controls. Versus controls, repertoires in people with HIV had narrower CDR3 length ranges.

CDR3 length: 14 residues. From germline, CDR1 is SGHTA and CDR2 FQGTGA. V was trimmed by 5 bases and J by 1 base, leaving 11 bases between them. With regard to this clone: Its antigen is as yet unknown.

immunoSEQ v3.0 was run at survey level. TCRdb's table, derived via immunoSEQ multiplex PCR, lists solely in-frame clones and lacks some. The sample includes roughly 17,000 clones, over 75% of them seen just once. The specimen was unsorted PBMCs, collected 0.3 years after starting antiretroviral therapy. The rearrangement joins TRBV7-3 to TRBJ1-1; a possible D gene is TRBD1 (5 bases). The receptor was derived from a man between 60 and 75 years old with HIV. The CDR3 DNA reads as TGTGCCAGCAGCCTATCGGGGGGGAACACTGAAGCTTTCTTT. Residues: CASSLSGGNTEAFF.